The 12 T cell receptor beta chains in this list originate from one sample, sequenced in a study of blood T cell repertoires in COVID-19. The method was immunoSEQ multiplex PCR; TCRdb's version includes in-frame clones alone and lacks a portion of them. The data show approximately 110,000 clones, roughly 84% seen once. The material sequenced was peripheral blood. The receptors here all came from a woman in her sixties or seventies who had recovered from COVID-19.

The genes are TRBV5-1 and TRBJ1-3; D is ambiguous. Germline-derived CDR1 and CDR2 are SGHRS and YFSETQ. The CDR3 length is 13 residues. The V end was cut by 4 bases, the J end by 4 bases, with 9 bases between. The CDR3 region is CASSPLNGNTIYF. For the CDR3, the DNA is TGCGCCAGCAGCCCCCTAAACGGAAACACCATATATTTT.

This chain uses TRBV7-2 with TRBJ2-3; 10 bases align to TRBD1. Looked up from germline, CDR1 is SGHTA and CDR2 is FQGNSA. The CDR3 is 16 amino acids. The V and J ends lost 4 bases and 0 bases, in that order; junction bases with no gene match: 4. The CDR3 is CASSWGDRGSTDTQYF. The DNA for the CDR3 is TGTGCCAGCAGCTGGGGGGACAGGGGAAGCACAGATACGCAGTATTTT.

This clone was detected only once. The genes are TRBV15 and TRBJ2-5; the D gene is possibly TRBD1 (5 bases). CDR1 and CDR2 from the germline V gene are LNHNV and YYDKDF (reference sequence). This CDR3 region has 15 residues. V dropped 0 bases and J dropped 5 bases, with 13 bases sitting between them. The CDR3 bases are TGTGCCACCAGCAGAGATCGGCAGGGCAGGGAGACCCAGTACTTC. It codes for CATSRDRQGRETQYF.

The chain has TRBV5-1 and TRBJ2-7; the match to TRBD2 covers 9 bases. The CDR3 sequence is 14 residues long. Germline V gives CDR1 SGHRS, CDR2 YFSETQ. V gave up 2 bases and J gave up 5 bases; unmatched junction bases: 5. The CDR3 sequence is CASSFIAGDNEQYF. The CDR3 nucleotides are TGCGCCAGCAGCTTCATAGCGGGAGATAACGAGCAGTACTTC.

CDR3 in DNA: TGTGCCAGCAGTTACCGCAACACAGGGGAGGTCAGGGCCCAGCATTTT. Protein sequence: CASSYRNTGEVRAQHF. The V and J genes are TRBV6-5 and TRBJ1-5, with TRBD1 identical over 7 bases. The V gene's germline CDR1 is MNHEY and CDR2 SVGAGI. CDR3 length equals 16 residues. V trimming: 2 bases; J trimming: 11 bases; junction bases outside the gene matches: 15.

J is TRBJ2-1 and V is TRBV7-3; D gene uncertain. With 5 bases removed from V and 7 bases from J, the gap between germline ends came to 12 bases. This CDR3 has 13 amino acids. Germline V gene sequence: CDR1 SGHTA, CDR2 FQGTGA. CDR3 loop: CASSPNPGNEQFF. The DNA for the CDR3 is TGTGCCAGCAGCCCCAACCCCGGGAATGAGCAGTTCTTC.

CDR3 sequence reads: CASSSTATGELFF. CDR3 sequence (DNA): TGTGCCAGCAGTTCGACAGCCACCGGGGAGCTGTTTTTT. This rearrangement joins TRBV27 to TRBJ2-2; D may be TRBD1 (5 bases). The germline V gene encodes CDR1 MNHEY and CDR2 SMNVEV (reference sequence). The V and J ends lost 4 bases and 4 bases respectively, with 7 bases between them. The length of the CDR3 is 13 residues.

V gene TRBV7-2 combines with J gene TRBJ2-5, with 7 positions matching TRBD2. The CDR3 spans 16 residues. The V segment lost 3 bases and the J segment 5 bases; nucleotides outside the gene matches: 12. Germline V gene sequence: CDR1 SGHTA, CDR2 FQGNSA. DNA for the CDR3: TGTGCCAGCAGCTTCGGGTCGCCGGGAGGTGGGGAGACCCAGTACTTC. The encoded protein is CASSFGSPGGGETQYF.

This chain connects TRBV3-1 (or the pseudogene TRBV3-2) to TRBJ2-2, with 10 nucleotides matching TRBD2. This CDR3 has 18 residues. Germline V gene data show CDR1 as LGHDT and CDR2 as YNNKEL (reference sequence). Trimming took 0 bases from V and 2 from J; bases not matched to a gene: 6. The CDR3 here is CASSQEVSGGENTGELFF. For the CDR3, the DNA is TGTGCCAGCAGCCAAGAAGTCAGCGGGGGGGAAAACACCGGGGAGCTGTTTTTT.

This rearrangement joins TRBV5-6 to TRBJ1-4; D remains ambiguous. CDR3 length equals 15 residues. CDR1 SGHDT and CDR2 YYEEEE come from the germline V gene. Trimming took off 4 bases at V and 4 bases at J, with 14 bases between the two ends. As DNA, the CDR3 is TGTGCCAGCAGCCTCCTGGGAGGTTATAATGAAAAACTGTTTTTT. Its protein is CASSLLGGYNEKLFF.

V usage is TRBV7-8 and J usage is TRBJ1-2; 8 positions agree with TRBD1. The CDR3 has 15 amino acids. CDR1 and CDR2 from the germline V gene are SGHVS and FQNEAQ. V lost 5 bases, J lost 6 bases, and 11 bases stayed unmatched. CDR3 in amino acids: CASSPTGTGSNGYTF. CDR3 DNA: TGTGCCAGCAGCCCCACCGGGACAGGTAGCAATGGCTACACCTTC.

CDR3 coding DNA: TGTGCCAGCAGCTCCTACCCCTCGAGCGCTTATCAGCCCCAGCATTTT. Its translation is CASSSYPSSAYQPQHF. The genes are TRBV5-6 and TRBJ1-5; the D is unclear. Germline CDR1 and CDR2: SGHDT and YYEEEE. V was shortened by 3 bases and J by 5 bases, with 18 bases between the two germline ends. This CDR3 comprises 16 residues.